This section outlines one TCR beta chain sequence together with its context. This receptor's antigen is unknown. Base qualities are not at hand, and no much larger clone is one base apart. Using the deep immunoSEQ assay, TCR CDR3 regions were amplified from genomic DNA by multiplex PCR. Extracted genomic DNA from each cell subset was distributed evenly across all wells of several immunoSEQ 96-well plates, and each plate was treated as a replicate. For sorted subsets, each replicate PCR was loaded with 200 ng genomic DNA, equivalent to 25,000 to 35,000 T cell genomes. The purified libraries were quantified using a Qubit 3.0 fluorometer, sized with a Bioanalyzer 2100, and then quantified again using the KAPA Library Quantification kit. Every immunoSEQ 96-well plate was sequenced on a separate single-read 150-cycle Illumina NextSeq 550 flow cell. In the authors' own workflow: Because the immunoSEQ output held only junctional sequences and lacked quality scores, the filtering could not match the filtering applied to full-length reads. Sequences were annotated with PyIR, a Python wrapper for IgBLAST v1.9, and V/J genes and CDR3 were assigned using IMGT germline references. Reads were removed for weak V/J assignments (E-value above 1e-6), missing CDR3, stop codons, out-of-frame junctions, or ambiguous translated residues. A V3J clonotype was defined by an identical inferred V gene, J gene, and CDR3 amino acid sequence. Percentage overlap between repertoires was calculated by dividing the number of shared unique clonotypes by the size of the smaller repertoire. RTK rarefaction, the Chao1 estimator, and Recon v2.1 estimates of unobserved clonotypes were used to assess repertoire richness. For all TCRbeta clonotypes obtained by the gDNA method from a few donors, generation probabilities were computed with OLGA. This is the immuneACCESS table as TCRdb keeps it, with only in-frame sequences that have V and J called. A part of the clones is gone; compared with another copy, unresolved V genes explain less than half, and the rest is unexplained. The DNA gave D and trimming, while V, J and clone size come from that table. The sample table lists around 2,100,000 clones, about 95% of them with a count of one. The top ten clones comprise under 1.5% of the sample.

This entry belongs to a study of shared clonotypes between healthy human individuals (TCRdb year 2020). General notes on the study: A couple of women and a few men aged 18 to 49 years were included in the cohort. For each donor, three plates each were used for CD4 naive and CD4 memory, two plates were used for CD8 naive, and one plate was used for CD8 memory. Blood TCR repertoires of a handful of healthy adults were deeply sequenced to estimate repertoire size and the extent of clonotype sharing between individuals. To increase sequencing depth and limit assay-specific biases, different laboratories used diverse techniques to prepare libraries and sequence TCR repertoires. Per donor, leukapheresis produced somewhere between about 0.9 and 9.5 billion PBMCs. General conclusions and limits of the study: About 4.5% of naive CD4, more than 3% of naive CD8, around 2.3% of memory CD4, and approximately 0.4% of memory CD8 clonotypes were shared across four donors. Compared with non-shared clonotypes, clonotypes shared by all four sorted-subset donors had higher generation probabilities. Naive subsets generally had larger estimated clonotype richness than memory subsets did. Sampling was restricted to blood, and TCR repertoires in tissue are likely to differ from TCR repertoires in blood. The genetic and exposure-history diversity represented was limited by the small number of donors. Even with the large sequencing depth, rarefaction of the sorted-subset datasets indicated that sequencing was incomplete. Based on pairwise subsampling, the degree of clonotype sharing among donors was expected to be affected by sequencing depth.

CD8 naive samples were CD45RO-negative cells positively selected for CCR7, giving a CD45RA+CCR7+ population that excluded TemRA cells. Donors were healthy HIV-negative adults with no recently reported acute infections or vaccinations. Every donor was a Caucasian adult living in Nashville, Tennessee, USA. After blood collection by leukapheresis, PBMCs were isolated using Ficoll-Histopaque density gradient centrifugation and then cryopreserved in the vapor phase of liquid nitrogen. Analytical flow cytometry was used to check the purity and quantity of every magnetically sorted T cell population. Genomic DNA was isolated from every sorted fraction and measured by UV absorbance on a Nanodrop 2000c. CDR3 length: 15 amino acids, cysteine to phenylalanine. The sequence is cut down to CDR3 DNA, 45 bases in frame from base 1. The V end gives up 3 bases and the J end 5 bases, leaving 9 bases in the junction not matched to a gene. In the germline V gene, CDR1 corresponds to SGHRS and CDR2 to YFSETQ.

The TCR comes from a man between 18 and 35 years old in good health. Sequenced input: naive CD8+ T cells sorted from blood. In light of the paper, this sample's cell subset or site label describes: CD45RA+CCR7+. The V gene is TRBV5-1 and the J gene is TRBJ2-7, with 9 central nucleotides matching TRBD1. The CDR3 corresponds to CASSSGQGEQDEQYF. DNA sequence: TGCGCCAGCAGCTCGGGACAGGGAGAGCAGGACGAGCAGTACTTC.